Listed here is a single T cell receptor (beta chain). This entry is derived from a study of control samples from healthy donors and cancer patients. Sequenced by immunoSEQ multiplex PCR; TCRdb stores in-frame clones only, minus some. The repertoire holds 75,000 to 90,000 clones, with roughly 89% as singletons. The CDR3 spans 15 residues. Per the germline V gene, CDR1 is MGHRA and CDR2 is YSYEKL. V lost 0 bases to trimming and J lost 1 base, with 9 bases between them. The sample comprised PBMCs. The chain carries TRBV4-1 and TRBJ1-1; D is unclear. The TCR originated in a woman aged 50 to 60 with colorectal cancer. The CDR3: CASSQEDGPNTEAFF. The DNA of the CDR3 is TGCGCCAGCAGCCAAGAAGATGGCCCGAACACTGAAGCTTTCTTT.